This T cell receptor (beta chain) was documented in a study of PD-L1 blockade in urothelial cancer. The germline gives CDR1 LNHDA, CDR2 SQIVND (reference sequence). V was trimmed by 10 bases and J by 1 base, leaving 11 bases between them. CDR3 size: 14 residues. The templates were synthetic TCR analogs, and they were spiked into each PCR. TCRdb's copy holds only in-frame clones and misses some; the assay was immunoSEQ multiplex PCR. The profile covers around 1,500 clones, with around 32% appearing a single time and 11% taken by the ten largest. This TCR was sampled from a woman in her sixties or seventies with urothelial cancer. The sequenced sample was tumor tissue, obtained before atezolizumab (anti-PD-L1) treatment. V gene TRBV19 combines with J gene TRBJ2-6; D gene uncertain. This CDR3 is CATNPLSGANVLTF. The CDR3 DNA sequence: TGTGCCACCAACCCCCTTTCTGGGGCCAACGTCCTGACTTTC.